These T cell receptor beta chains were read from a single sample in a study of yellow fever vaccine responses in identical twins. TCRdb re-analysed the RT-PCR reads in MiXCR, keeping a single row per CDR3 protein. The sample holds approximately 32,000 distinct CDR3 sequences, less than 70% seen once. This material consisted of T cells from blood (PBMCs), unsorted or a sorted subset (not recorded which), taken before or after yellow fever vaccination (not recorded which). All receptors derive from a woman aged 18-29 years who received the yellow fever vaccine. Each CDR3 is given with its conserved first and last residue. A D gene is named only where the DNA matches it firmly. Some rows mark clone size as missing; the rest say once, few, many or name a class of expanded clone.

j_call,clone_size,d_call,v_call,cdr3_aa
TRBJ2-2,few,TRBD2,TRBV11-3,CASSSLAGYYTGELFF
TRBJ2-1,few,.,TRBV4-3,CASSQEQAGRYNEQFF
TRBJ2-1,few,.,TRBV11-3,CASSLAGTQNLNEQFF
TRBJ1-5,.,.,TRBV6-2/TRBV6-3,CASSYSPRNQPQHF
TRBJ1-3,few,.,TRBV5-1,CASSLVGSLAGNTIYF
TRBJ2-3,.,.,TRBV7-6,CASSLAGAETDTQYF
TRBJ1-1,.,TRBD1,TRBV29-1,CSVGPGQVNTEAFF
TRBJ1-2,.,.,TRBV13,CASIEGGAGGYTF
TRBJ2-2,once,.,TRBV2,CASRNPGELFF
TRBJ1-5,few,.,TRBV3-1,CASSRLSDQPQHF
TRBJ2-4,.,TRBD2,TRBV20-1,CSAGGGNIQYF
TRBJ2-5,.,.,TRBV4-2,CASSRGTGGDETQYF
TRBJ2-7,.,.,TRBV6-4,CASRDDSYEQYF
TRBJ2-1,.,TRBD1,TRBV28,CASRPARTGRHEQFF
TRBJ1-3,once,.,TRBV20-1,CSASQGLSGNTIYF
TRBJ2-4,.,.,TRBV29-1,CSVGSGGRRTWYF
TRBJ2-7,.,.,TRBV6-2/TRBV6-3,CASSYPPRDYEQYF
TRBJ1-2,.,.,TRBV29-1,CSVGDGYTF
TRBJ1-5,.,TRBD1,TRBV7-9,CASSYGQADQPQHF
TRBJ1-5,.,TRBD1,TRBV7-9,CASSFGQDLQPQHF
TRBJ2-3,.,TRBD1,TRBV19,CASSIDGQGADTQYF
TRBJ2-1,.,.,TRBV20-1,CSARGENNEQFF
TRBJ2-5,.,.,TRBV11-2,CASSLWRGDGKTQYF
TRBJ2-3,.,.,TRBV9,CASSYSSGGTDTQYF
TRBJ2-3,.,TRBD2,TRBV7-3,CASSLIPAGGRTDTQYF
TRBJ2-1,.,TRBD2,TRBV7-6,CASSSTSGGGNEQFF
TRBJ2-7,few,.,TRBV2,CASIRDSGPYEQYF
TRBJ1-6,.,TRBD1,TRBV14,CASSFRQGGNSPLHF
TRBJ2-2,.,TRBD2,TRBV20-1,CSARSGGVVGELFF
TRBJ2-1,.,.,TRBV12-3/TRBV12-4,CATGKRNTKMGEQFF
TRBJ2-1,.,.,TRBV2,CASSGVGTFYNEQFF
TRBJ2-1,.,.,TRBV28,CASSLTPGWPSEQFF
TRBJ1-2,.,.,TRBV5-1,CASRRRVEDGYTF
TRBJ1-4,.,TRBD1,TRBV4-1,CASSQDPGTGNEKLFF
TRBJ2-1,.,.,TRBV18,CASSPPSRYSNEQFF
TRBJ2-7,few,TRBD2,TRBV13,CASSFSGASYEQYF
TRBJ2-1,once,TRBD1,TRBV6-1,CASSSQLIGTDNEQFF
TRBJ2-3,.,.,TRBV24-1,CATSDYTGMDTQYF
TRBJ1-1,.,.,TRBV6-1,CASRTEMNTEAFF
TRBJ2-3,.,TRBD1,TRBV12-3/TRBV12-4,CASSASRGLGADTQYF
TRBJ2-2,.,TRBD1,TRBV2,CASSELANDRAPTAELFF
TRBJ2-1,once,TRBD2,TRBV28,CASRNLAEVSYNEQFF
TRBJ2-7,once,TRBD2,TRBV27,CASSSRGEGRVEQYF
TRBJ2-1,.,.,TRBV20-1,CSATPYSYNEQFF
TRBJ2-2,.,TRBD1,TRBV7-9,CASSLLAGGSGELFF
TRBJ2-1,.,.,TRBV19,CASSIGRVGDEQFF
TRBJ2-2,.,.,TRBV11-3,CASRGWNSGELFF
TRBJ2-1,.,.,TRBV20-1,CSAQLHDNEQFF
TRBJ1-1,.,TRBD1,TRBV5-6,CASSLGWTGLAFF
TRBJ2-1,.,.,TRBV20-1,CSARDGRGDYDEQFF
TRBJ1-6,.,.,TRBV11-3,CASSLARYNSPLHF
TRBJ2-1,few,.,TRBV7-9,CASSLDNEQFF
TRBJ1-1,.,.,TRBV20-1,CSARGWEYVEAFF